This TCR beta chain was profiled in a study of blood T cell repertoires in COVID-19. Study at large: Samples of COVID-19 (acute and convalescent) were obtained from the United States, Italy and Spain.

Cohort 3 donors were reported recovered after two negative PCRs, clearance, or symptom resolution. Unmatched junction bases numbered 4, after V lost 4 bases and J lost 5 bases. The CDR3 consists of 14 residues. The germline gives CDR1 LNHNV, CDR2 YYDKDF (reference sequence). In the authors' methods: Researchers report that nucleated cell counts were estimated from reference gene primer amplification. The method was immunoSEQ multiplex PCR; TCRdb's version includes in-frame clones alone and lacks a portion of them. The DNA was the basis for D and trimming; V, J and clone size are from that table. The sample contains fewer than 150,000 clones, roughly four fifths of which appear only once.

The sequence was obtained from a man aged 25-40 years who had recovered from COVID-19. The source material was PBMCs or T cells enriched from blood (not recorded which). V gene TRBV15 combines with J gene TRBJ1-1, with 10 bases aligning to TRBD1. The CDR3 here is CATSTDRGLTEAFF. CDR3 coding DNA: TGTGCCACCAGCACCGACAGGGGGCTTACTGAAGCTTTCTTT.